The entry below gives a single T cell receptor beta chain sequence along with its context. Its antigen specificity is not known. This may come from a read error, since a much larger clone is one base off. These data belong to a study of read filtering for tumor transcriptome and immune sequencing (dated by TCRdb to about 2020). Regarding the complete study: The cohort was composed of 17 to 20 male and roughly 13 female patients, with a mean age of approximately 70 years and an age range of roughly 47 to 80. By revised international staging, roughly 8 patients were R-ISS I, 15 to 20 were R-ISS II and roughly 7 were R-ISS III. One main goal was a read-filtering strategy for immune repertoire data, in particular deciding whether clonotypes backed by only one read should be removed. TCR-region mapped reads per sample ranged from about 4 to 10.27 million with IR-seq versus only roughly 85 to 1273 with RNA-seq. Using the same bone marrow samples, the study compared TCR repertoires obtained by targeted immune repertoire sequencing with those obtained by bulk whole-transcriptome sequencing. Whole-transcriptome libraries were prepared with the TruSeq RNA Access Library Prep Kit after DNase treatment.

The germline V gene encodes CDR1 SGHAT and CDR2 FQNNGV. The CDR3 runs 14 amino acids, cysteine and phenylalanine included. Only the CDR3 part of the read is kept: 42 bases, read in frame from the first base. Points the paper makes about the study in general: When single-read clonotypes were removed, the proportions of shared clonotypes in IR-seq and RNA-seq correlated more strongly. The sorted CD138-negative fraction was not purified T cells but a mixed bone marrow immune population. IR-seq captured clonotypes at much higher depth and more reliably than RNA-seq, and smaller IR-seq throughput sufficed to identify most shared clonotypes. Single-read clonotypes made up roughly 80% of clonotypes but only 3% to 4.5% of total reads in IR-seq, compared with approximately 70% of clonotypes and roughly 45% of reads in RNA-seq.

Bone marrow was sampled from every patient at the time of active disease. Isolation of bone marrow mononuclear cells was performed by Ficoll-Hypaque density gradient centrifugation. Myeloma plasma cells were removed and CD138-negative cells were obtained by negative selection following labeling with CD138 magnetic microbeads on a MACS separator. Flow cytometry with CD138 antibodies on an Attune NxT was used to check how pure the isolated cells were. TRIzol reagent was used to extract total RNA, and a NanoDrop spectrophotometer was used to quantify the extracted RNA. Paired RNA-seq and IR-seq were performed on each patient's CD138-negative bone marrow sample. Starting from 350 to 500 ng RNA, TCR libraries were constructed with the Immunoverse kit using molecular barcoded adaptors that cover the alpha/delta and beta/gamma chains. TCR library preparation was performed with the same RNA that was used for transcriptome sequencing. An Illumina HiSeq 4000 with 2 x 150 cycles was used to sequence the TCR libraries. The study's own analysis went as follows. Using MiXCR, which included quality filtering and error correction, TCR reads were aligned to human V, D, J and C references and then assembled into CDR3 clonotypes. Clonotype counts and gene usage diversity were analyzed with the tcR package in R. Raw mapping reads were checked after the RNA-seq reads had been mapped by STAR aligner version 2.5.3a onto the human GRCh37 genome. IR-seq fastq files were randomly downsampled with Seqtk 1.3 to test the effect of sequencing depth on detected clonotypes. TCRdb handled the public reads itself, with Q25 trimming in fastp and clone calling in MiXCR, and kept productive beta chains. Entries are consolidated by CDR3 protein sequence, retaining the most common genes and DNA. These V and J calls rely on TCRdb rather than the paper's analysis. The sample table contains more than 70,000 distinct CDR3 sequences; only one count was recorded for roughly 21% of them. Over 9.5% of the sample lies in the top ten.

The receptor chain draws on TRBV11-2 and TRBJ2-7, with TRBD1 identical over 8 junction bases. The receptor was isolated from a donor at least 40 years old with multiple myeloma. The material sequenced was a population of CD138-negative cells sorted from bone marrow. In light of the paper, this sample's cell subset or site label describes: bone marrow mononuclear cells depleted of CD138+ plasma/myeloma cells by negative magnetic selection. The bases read TGTGCCGGCAGGATGACAGGGGAGAGCCTCGAGCAGTACTTC. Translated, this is CAGRMTGESLEQYF. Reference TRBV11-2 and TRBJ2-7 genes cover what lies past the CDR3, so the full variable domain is EAGVAQSPRYKIIEKRQSVAFWCNPISGHATLYWYQQILGQGPKLLIQFQNNGVVDDSQLPKDRFSAERLKGVDSTLKIQPAKLEDSAVYLCAGRMTGESLEQYFGPGTRLTVT.